This TCR beta chain was documented in a study of blood T cells in healthy people across ages. Study findings and constraints: Among T cells, TCR beta diversity per million cells dropped roughly linearly as age rose.

This clonotype was observed a handful of times. As yet, its antigen is unknown. This CDR3 is 14 amino acids long. CDR1 is LGHNA and CDR2 is YSLEER in the germline V gene. The ends were cut back, 0 bases at V and 4 bases at J, with 9 bases in the middle. A J-beta primer mix and a sample-barcoded 5' primer were used in a second PCR of roughly 6 to 11 cycles. Each CDR3 protein gets one entry after TCRdb re-called the 5' RACE reads with MiXCR. The data contain about 570,000 distinct CDR3 sequences, 25% to 30% of them singletons. RNA extraction gave at least 5 micrograms of total RNA per sample. The TCR sequence derives from a woman between 70 and 85 years old in good health. The sample was blood. This chain uses TRBV4-3 with TRBJ1-2; possibly TRBD1 for D (5 bases). The CDR3 DNA follows: TGCGCCAGCAGCCAAGAGGAGGGGCGCTATGGCTACACCTTC. Translating it yields CASSQEEGRYGYTF.